This entry features one T cell receptor (beta chain) sequence. As yet, its antigen is unknown. CDR1 MDHEN and CDR2 SYDVKM come from the germline V gene. This CDR3 has 16 amino acids. V was cut by 2 bases and J by 0 bases, with 13 bases left in between. This specimen comes from a study of shared clonotypes between healthy human individuals. Study results and limitations: Naive CD4 clonotype sharing across a few donors was about 5%.

In the study's own analysis: Sequence data from immunoSEQ were junction-only and lacked quality scores; consequently, filtering differed. Sequenced by immunoSEQ multiplex PCR; TCRdb stores in-frame clones only, minus some. V, J and clone size are taken as reported in that table, and D and trimming were inferred from the DNA itself. The data contain approximately 400,000 clones, roughly 96% of them singletons. The receptor was isolated from a man aged 25-40 years in good health. The chain joins TRBV28 to TRBJ1-2; TRBD1 might be the D (6 bases). The sequenced material came from memory CD8+ T cells sorted from blood. Indicated subset: CD45RO+ cells pooled with CCR7-negative TemRA cells. The CDR3 loop reads CASSLPQGTANYGYTF. The CDR3 bases are TGTGCCAGCAGTTTACCCCAGGGGACCGCTAACTATGGCTACACCTTC.